This is a list of T cell receptor beta chains from one sample in a study of blood T cell repertoires in COVID-19. The table came from immunoSEQ multiplex PCR; TCRdb's copy has only in-frame clones and leaves some out. The table has 400,000 to 500,000 clones, about 88% seen once. Sample: PBMCs or T cells enriched from blood (not recorded which). The receptors derive from a woman aged 18-29 years who had been exposed to COVID-19. The CDR3 runs from the conserved cysteine through the conserved F or W. Fields, in order: J gene, clone size, V gene, D gene, CDR3 protein, CDR3 DNA. A D gene is named only where the DNA matches it firmly. Part of the rows lack a size; the others show once, few, many or a class for expanded clones.

J gene: TRBJ2-2
clone size: -
V gene: TRBV28
D gene: TRBD1
CDR3 protein: CASSSHRGSAGELFF
CDR3 DNA: TGTGCCAGCAGTAGTCACAGGGGATCGGCCGGGGAGCTGTTTTTT

J gene: TRBJ1-5
clone size: -
V gene: TRBV27
D gene: -
CDR3 protein: CASSILTAGVQPQHF
CDR3 DNA: TGTGCCAGCAGTATCCTCACAGCGGGTGTTCAGCCCCAGCATTTT

J gene: TRBJ2-3
clone size: -
V gene: TRBV7-9
D gene: -
CDR3 protein: CASSPWGSGTDTQYF
CDR3 DNA: TGTGCCAGCAGCCCTTGGGGTAGCGGCACAGATACGCAGTATTTT

J gene: TRBJ1-3
clone size: -
V gene: TRBV7-9
D gene: TRBD1
CDR3 protein: CASSPGQGAGNTIYF
CDR3 DNA: TGTGCCAGCAGCCCCGGACAGGGGGCTGGAAACACCATATATTTT

J gene: TRBJ1-3
clone size: -
V gene: TRBV2
D gene: TRBD1
CDR3 protein: CASSQTGNSGNTIYF
CDR3 DNA: TGTGCCAGCAGTCAGACAGGGAACTCTGGAAACACCATATATTTT

J gene: TRBJ2-2
clone size: -
V gene: TRBV15
D gene: TRBD1
CDR3 protein: CATSSRQGDWNTGELFF
CDR3 DNA: TGTGCCACCAGCTCCCGACAGGGGGATTGGAACACCGGGGAGCTGTTTTTT

J gene: TRBJ1-1
clone size: -
V gene: TRBV3-1/TRBV3-2
D gene: -
CDR3 protein: CASSQVEGTEAFF
CDR3 DNA: TGTGCCAGCAGCCAAGTGGAGGGGACTGAAGCTTTCTTT

J gene: TRBJ2-2
clone size: once
V gene: TRBV13
D gene: -
CDR3 protein: CASRMGEVVTGELFF
CDR3 DNA: TGTGCCAGCAGGATGGGGGAGGTCGTCACCGGGGAGCTGTTTTTT

J gene: TRBJ2-7
clone size: once
V gene: TRBV29-1
D gene: -
CDR3 protein: CSVDGAGGSYEQYF
CDR3 DNA: TGCAGCGTTGATGGTGCAGGGGGGAGCTACGAGCAGTACTTC

J gene: TRBJ1-2
clone size: -
V gene: TRBV28
D gene: TRBD1
CDR3 protein: CASSFHQGVNWGYTF
CDR3 DNA: TGTGCCAGCAGTTTCCACCAGGGGGTTAACTGGGGCTACACCTTC